The TCR beta chain under discussion was sequenced for a study of cytomegalovirus exposure and HLA in healthy donors. The CDR3 has 13 amino acids. Germline V CDR1 and CDR2: MGHRA, YSYEKL. Trimming cost V 4 bases and J 7 bases, with 13 bases left between them. Profiling relied on immunoSEQ multiplex PCR, and the TCRdb table lists in-frame clones only, not all of them. The data show around 220,000 clones, approximately 88% seen once. The donors were members of the roughly 120-subject validation cohort (separate from the roughly 670-subject first cohort). About this clone itself: Its antigen is still unknown.

Notes on the study in general: Most sequenced TCRs were rare (though some public TCRs occurred in many donors). In vitro testing confirmed a few CMV-associated chains as specific for CMV antigens.

The receptor's source is a woman between 25 and 40 years old in good health and CMV-seropositive. The chain is built from TRBV4-1 and TRBJ1-1; D may be TRBD1 (6 bases). Sequenced sample: PBMCs. The CDR3 is CASSRGGVLEAFF. The DNA for the CDR3 is TGCGCCAGCAGCCGAGGGGGGGTTCTTGAAGCTTTCTTT.